The T cell receptor (beta chain) under discussion was sequenced for a study of identical twins. Whole-study results and caveats: It was out-of-frame TCR alpha sharing in monozygotic twins that models underestimated.

This clonotype was counted between two and nine times. Its antigen remains unknown. All donors comprised healthy Caucasians. The V end was cut by 2 bases, the J end by 0 bases, with 16 bases between. Germline CDR1 SGHAT, CDR2 FQDESV (reference sequence). The CDR3 totals 18 residues. Each CDR3 protein is one row after TCRdb ran MiXCR on the 5' RACE reads. The data show around 680,000 distinct CDR3 sequences, over 8.5% seen once. Separately, the same data were catalogued under a study of yellow fever vaccine responses in identical twins. That work adds: Reportedly, the T cell response mounted by twins to vaccine seemed partly convergent, partly personalized.

This TCR came from a woman under 30 in good health. The specimen sequenced was PBMCs. The chain recombines TRBV11-1 with TRBJ2-2; D is unresolved. The CDR3 DNA is TGTGCCAGCAGCTTAATTAATCAGGTCCGGGCGAACACCGGGGAGCTGTTTTTT. Translated, it gives CASSLINQVRANTGELFF.